Sequencing of this T cell receptor beta chain was carried out in a study of blood T cell repertoires in COVID-19. Clones were read by immunoSEQ multiplex PCR, and TCRdb kept only the in-frame ones, dropping some. The table lists around 250,000 clones, around 83% of them singletons. The sequencing input was peripheral blood. The receptor was isolated from a woman aged 18 to 35 with acute or convalescent COVID-19.

In nucleotides, the CDR3 is TGTGCCAGCAGACCGACAGGGATGGGCACTGAAGCTTTCTTT. This sequence encodes CASRPTGMGTEAFF. The chain has TRBV6-5 and TRBJ1-1, with 7 nucleotides matching TRBD1. CDR1 is MNHEY and CDR2 is SVGAGI in the germline V gene. This CDR3 region has 14 residues. With 6 bases clipped from V and 4 bases from J, the junction kept 8 bases outside the gene matches.